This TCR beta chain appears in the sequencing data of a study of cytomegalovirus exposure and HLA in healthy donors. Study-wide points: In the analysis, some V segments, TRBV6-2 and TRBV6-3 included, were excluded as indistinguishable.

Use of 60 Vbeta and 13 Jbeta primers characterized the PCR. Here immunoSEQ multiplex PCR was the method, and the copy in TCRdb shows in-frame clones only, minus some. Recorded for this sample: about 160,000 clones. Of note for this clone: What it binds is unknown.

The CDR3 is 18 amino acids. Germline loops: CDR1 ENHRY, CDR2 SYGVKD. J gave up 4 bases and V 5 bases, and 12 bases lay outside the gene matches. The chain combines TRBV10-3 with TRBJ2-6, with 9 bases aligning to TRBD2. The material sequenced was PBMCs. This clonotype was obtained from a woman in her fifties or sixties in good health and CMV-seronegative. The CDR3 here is CAISTAPAGGSGANVLTF. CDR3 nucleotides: TGTGCCATCAGTACGGCTCCAGCGGGGGGTTCGGGGGCCAACGTCCTGACTTTC.